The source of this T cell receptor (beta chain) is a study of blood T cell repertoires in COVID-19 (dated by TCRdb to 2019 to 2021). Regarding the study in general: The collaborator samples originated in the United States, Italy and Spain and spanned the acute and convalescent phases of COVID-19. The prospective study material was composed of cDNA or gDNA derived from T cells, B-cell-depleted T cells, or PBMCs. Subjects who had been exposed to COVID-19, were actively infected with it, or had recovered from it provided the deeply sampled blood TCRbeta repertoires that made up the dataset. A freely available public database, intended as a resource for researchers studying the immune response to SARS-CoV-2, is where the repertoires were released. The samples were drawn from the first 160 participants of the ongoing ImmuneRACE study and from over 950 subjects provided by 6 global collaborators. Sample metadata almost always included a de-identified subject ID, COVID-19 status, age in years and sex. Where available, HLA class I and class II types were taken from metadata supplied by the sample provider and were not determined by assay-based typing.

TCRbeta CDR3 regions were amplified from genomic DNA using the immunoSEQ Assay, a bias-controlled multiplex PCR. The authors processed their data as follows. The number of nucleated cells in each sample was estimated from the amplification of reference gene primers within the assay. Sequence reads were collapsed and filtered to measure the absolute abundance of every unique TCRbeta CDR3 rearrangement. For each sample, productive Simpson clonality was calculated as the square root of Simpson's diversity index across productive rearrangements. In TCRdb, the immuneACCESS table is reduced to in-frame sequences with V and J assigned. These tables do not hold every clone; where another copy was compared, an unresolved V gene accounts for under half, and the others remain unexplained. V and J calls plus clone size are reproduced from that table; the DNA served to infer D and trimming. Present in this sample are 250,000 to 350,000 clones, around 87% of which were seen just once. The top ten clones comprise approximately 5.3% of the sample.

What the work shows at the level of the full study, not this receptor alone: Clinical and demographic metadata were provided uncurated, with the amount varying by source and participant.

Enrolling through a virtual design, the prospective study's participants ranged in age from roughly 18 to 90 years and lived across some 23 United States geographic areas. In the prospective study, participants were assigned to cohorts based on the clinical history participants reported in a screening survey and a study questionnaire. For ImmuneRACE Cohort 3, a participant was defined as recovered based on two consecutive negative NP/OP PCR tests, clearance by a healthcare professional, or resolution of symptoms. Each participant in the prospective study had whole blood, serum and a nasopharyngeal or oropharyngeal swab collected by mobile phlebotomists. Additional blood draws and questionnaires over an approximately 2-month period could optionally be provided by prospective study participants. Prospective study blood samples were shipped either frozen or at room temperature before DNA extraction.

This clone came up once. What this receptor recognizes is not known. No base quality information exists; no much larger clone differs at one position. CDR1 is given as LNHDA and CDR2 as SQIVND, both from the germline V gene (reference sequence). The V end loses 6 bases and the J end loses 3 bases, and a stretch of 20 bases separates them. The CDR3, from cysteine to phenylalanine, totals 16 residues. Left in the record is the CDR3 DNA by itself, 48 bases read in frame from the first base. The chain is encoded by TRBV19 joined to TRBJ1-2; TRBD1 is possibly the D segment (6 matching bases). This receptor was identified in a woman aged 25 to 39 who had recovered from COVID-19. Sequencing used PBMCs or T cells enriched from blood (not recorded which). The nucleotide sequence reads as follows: TGTGCCAGTAGGCCCCAGGGCGGGGGCCGGTACTATGGCTACACCTTC. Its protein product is CASRPQGGGRYYGYTF. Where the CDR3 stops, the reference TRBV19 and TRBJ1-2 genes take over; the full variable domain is DGGITQSPKYLFRKEGQNVTLSCEQNLNHDAMYWYRQDPGQGLRLIYYSQIVNDFQKGDIAEGYSVSREKKESFPLTVTSAQKNPTAFYLCASRPQGGGRYYGYTFGSGTRLTVV.